This record concerns one T cell receptor beta chain sequence. Per germline, CDR1 GTSNPN and CDR2 SVGIG (reference sequence). The CDR3 length is 14 residues. Trimming removed 0 bases from V and 6 bases from J, with 12 bases in between. This table comes from immunoSEQ multiplex PCR, and its TCRdb copy is limited to in-frame clones, with some not included. The data contain approximately 170,000 clones, 86% of them seen just once; the ten biggest clones take up 7% to 8%. This entry comes from a study of blood T cell repertoires in COVID-19. Sequenced: peripheral blood. The V gene is TRBV30, the J gene TRBJ1-5, with D maybe TRBD1 (6 bases). This receptor was identified in a woman of 80 years or more in a cohort sampled during active or convalescent COVID-19. CDR3 protein: CAWSVQGGGQPQHF. The CDR3 nucleotides are TGTGCCTGGAGTGTACAAGGGGGTGGTCAGCCCCAGCATTTT.